Following are 20 T cell receptor beta chains from one sample sequenced in a study of cytomegalovirus exposure and HLA in healthy donors. Assay: immunoSEQ multiplex PCR; the TCRdb copy retains only in-frame clones and omits some. The repertoire has approximately 59,000 clones, nearly 95% of them found once; the top ten carry 5.3%. Material: PBMCs. The receptor set was obtained from a man aged 18 to 29 in good health and CMV-seropositive.

This chain links TRBV6-5 with TRBJ2-3, with 7 bases fitting TRBD2. Germline V gene data show CDR1 as MNHEY and CDR2 as SVGAGI. This CDR3 spans 15 amino acids. V was pared by 0 bases and J by 6 bases, with 6 bases of the junction left unmatched. This chain's CDR3 is CASSYSGSGKDTQYF. CDR3 DNA sequence: TGTGCCAGCAGTTACTCTGGCAGCGGGAAGGATACGCAGTATTTT.

The chain joins TRBV15 to TRBJ2-4; D is ambiguous. The CDR3 length is 15 residues. Trimming took 1 base from V and 0 from J, leaving 7 bases between them. Germline CDR1 is LNHNV and CDR2 is YYDKDF (reference sequence). CDR3 in DNA: TGTGCCACCAGCAGAGCTGAGTTAGCCAAAAACATTCAGTACTTC. Translation gives CATSRAELAKNIQYF.

The V and J genes are TRBV28 and TRBJ2-3; TRBD2 matches 8 bases. Trimming took 5 bases from V and 2 from J; bases not matched to a gene: 9. The CDR3 runs to 16 residues. Per germline, CDR1 MDHEN and CDR2 SYDVKM. This CDR3 is CASSDRGSGNTDTQYF. The CDR3 nucleotides read TGTGCCAGCAGTGATCGGGGTAGCGGGAACACAGATACGCAGTATTTT.

V and J are TRBV29-1 and TRBJ2-7, with 10 positions matching TRBD2. This CDR3 has 13 residues. In germline, CDR1 is SQVTM, CDR2 ANQGSEA. J lost 4 bases, V lost 4 bases, and 4 bases had no gene match. As DNA, the CDR3 is TGCAGCGTTGGAAGCGGGAGGGCATACGAGCAGTACTTC. It translates to CSVGSGRAYEQYF.

This sequence joins TRBV5-1 and TRBJ2-7; D unresolved. The V gene lost 4 bases and the J gene lost 0 bases, with 14 bases spanning the gap. The length of the CDR3 is 15 residues. The germline CDR1 and CDR2 sequences are SGHRS and YFSETQ. In DNA, the CDR3 is TGCGCCAGCAGCCTCGAGCGTTCAAGCTCCTACGAGCAGTACTTC. Its protein is CASSLERSSSYEQYF. Looking up the rest from reference TRBV5-1 and TRBJ2-7 gives the full variable domain: KAGVTQTPRYLIKTRGQQVTLSCSPISGHRSVSWYQQTPGQGLQFLFEYFSETQRNKGNFPGRFSGRQFSNSRSEMNVSTLELGDSALYLCASSLERSSSYEQYFGPGTRLTVT.

The chain carries TRBV20-1 and TRBJ2-7, with 7 bases that match TRBD1. Germline CDR1 is DFQATT and CDR2 is SNEGSKA (reference sequence). CDR3 size: 11 residues. J lost 4 bases, V lost 7 bases, and 4 bases had no gene match. CDR3 DNA: TGCAGTGTTTGGGACAGTTACGAGCAGTACTTC. This gives the protein CSVWDSYEQYF.

In nucleotides, the CDR3 is TGCGCCAGCAGCTTGGAGGGAGGCTCGGTTAATGGCTACACCTTC. The encoded protein is CASSLEGGSVNGYTF. The chain recombines TRBV5-1 with TRBJ1-2; D is unclear. Germline V gives CDR1 SGHRS, CDR2 YFSETQ. The CDR3 length is 15 residues. V was cut by 0 bases and J by 6 bases, with 15 bases left in between.

CDR3 loop: CASSQVGGGNNEQFF. CDR3 in DNA: TGCGCCAGCAGCCAAGTAGGCGGGGGTAACAATGAGCAGTTCTTC. This chain connects TRBV4-1 to TRBJ2-1, with 7 bases that match TRBD2. V shed 1 base, J shed 5 bases, and the junction held 5 bases outside the gene matches. In germline, CDR1 is MGHRA, CDR2 YSYEKL. The CDR3 loop spans 15 amino acids.

V gene TRBV19 combines with J gene TRBJ2-4; D is possibly TRBD2 (6 bases). The germline V gene has CDR1 LNHDA and CDR2 SQIVND (reference sequence). The length of the CDR3 is 13 residues. Trimming took off 6 bases at V and 8 bases at J, with 14 bases between the two ends. DNA for the CDR3: TGTGCCAGTAGCTTCGTGTCGGGAGACATTCAGTACTTC. Translating it yields CASSFVSGDIQYF. The variable domain in full, completed from reference TRBV19 and TRBJ2-4, reads DGGITQSPKYLFRKEGQNVTLSCEQNLNHDAMYWYRQDPGQGLRLIYYSQIVNDFQKGDIAEGYSVSREKKESFPLTVTSAQKNPTAFYLCASSFVSGDIQYFGAGTRLSVL.

The V call is TRBV27, the J call TRBJ2-5, with TRBD1 identical over 8 bases. Germline V gene data show CDR1 as MNHEY and CDR2 as SMNVEV (reference sequence). The CDR3 runs 14 residues. J gave up 4 bases and V 5 bases, and 6 bases lay outside the gene matches. CDR3 sequence reads: CASSLTGAAETQYF. The DNA for the CDR3 is TGTGCCAGCAGTCTGACAGGGGCCGCAGAGACCCAGTACTTC.

V usage is TRBV18 and J usage is TRBJ2-7; TRBD1 matches 9 bases. Per germline, CDR1 KGHSH and CDR2 LQKENI. The CDR3 sequence is 14 residues long. V trimming: 6 bases; J trimming: 5 bases; junction bases outside the gene matches: 8. The CDR3 sequence: CASSLTDRGNEQYF. CDR3 sequence (DNA): TGTGCCAGCTCTCTCACCGACAGGGGGAACGAGCAGTACTTC.

This chain joins TRBV4-1 and TRBJ1-2; the D is unclear. Germline lookup yields CDR1 MGHRA and CDR2 YSYEKL. There are 16 residues in the CDR3. Trimming removed 0 bases at V and 2 bases at J, with 13 bases between. DNA of the CDR3: TGCGCCAGCAGCCAAGATTCGGCGGCTCGAAACTATGGCTACACCTTC. Its translation: CASSQDSAARNYGYTF.

The chain combines TRBV21-1 with TRBJ1-5; TRBD1, as called in the table, went unchecked against the DNA. TRBV21-1 is a documented pseudogene. This CDR3 spans 17 amino acids. The CDR3 reads CASSNSEGAEDNQPQHF. The DNA for the CDR3 is TGTGCCAGCAGCAATTCAGAGGGGGCGGAAGACAATCAGCCCCAGCATTTT.

Here the CDR3 DNA reads TGCGCCAGCAGCCCGGAGGGGGCGGGGTATAGCAATCAGCCCCAGCATTTT. This encodes CASSPEGAGYSNQPQHF. This chain connects TRBV5-1 to TRBJ1-5; TRBD1 agrees at 7 bases. Trimming removed 4 bases from V and 0 bases from J; junction bases left unmatched: 10. The CDR3 has 17 amino acids. Germline values: CDR1 SGHRS, CDR2 YFSETQ.

This sequence joins TRBV27 and TRBJ2-1; TRBD2 aligns across 7 bases. Germline V gene data show CDR1 as MNHEY and CDR2 as SMNVEV (reference sequence). The CDR3 consists of 17 residues. The V gene end was trimmed by 6 bases and the J gene end by 4 bases; junction bases not matched to a gene: 15. The CDR3 is CASSPASAGEGYNEQFF. In nucleotides, the CDR3 is TGTGCCAGCAGCCCAGCCAGCGCGGGAGAGGGGTACAATGAGCAGTTCTTC.

With respect to this clone: The germline gene is not matched at one end of the junction; a read error may be the cause. Other DNA sequences in this sample translate to the same CDR3. This chain connects TRBV5-6 to TRBJ2-7; TRBD2 agrees at 8 bases. Per germline, CDR1 SGHDT and CDR2 YYEEEE. The CDR3 spans 15 residues. The CDR3 DNA is TGTGCCAGTAGCTCGACTAGCGTAAGCTCCTACGAGCAGTACTTC. Its translation is CASSSTSVSSYEQYF.

The chain recombines TRBV10-3 with TRBJ2-7, with 11 bases identical to TRBD1. CDR1 and CDR2 from the germline V gene are ENHRY and SYGVKD. This CDR3 has 17 residues. The J segment lost 7 bases and the V segment lost 0 bases, leaving 11 bases of the junction unmatched. The CDR3: CAISESDSGTGGSEQYF. Here the CDR3 DNA reads TGTGCCATCAGTGAGTCGGATTCAGGGACAGGGGGTTCAGAGCAGTACTTC.

The chain combines TRBV19 with TRBJ2-3; tentative D call: TRBD2 (6 bases). The germline V gene has CDR1 LNHDA and CDR2 SQIVND (reference sequence). The V end was cut by 5 bases, the J end by 4 bases, with 10 bases between. The CDR3 is made up of 13 amino acids. DNA of the CDR3: TGTGCCAGTAGTGACGGGGGAGCAGATACGCAGTATTTT. It yields the protein CASSDGGADTQYF.

In DNA, the CDR3 is TGCGCCAGCAGCTTGCGGACTAGCGGGAGATCAGATACGCAGTATTTT. Amino acids: CASSLRTSGRSDTQYF. The chain uses TRBV5-1 and TRBJ2-3, with 13 nucleotides matching TRBD2. With 1 base clipped from V and 4 bases from J, the junction kept 3 bases outside the gene matches. Germline CDR1 is SGHRS and CDR2 is YFSETQ. The CDR3 spans 16 residues.

The rearrangement links TRBV5-1 to TRBJ2-5; perhaps TRBD1 as D (5 bases). The CDR3 covers 14 residues. Germline assignment: CDR1 SGHRS and CDR2 YFSETQ. V was pared by 0 bases and J by 1 base, with 7 bases between. The CDR3 protein is CASSLEGFQETQYF. Here the CDR3 DNA reads TGCGCCAGCAGCTTGGAGGGGTTCCAAGAGACCCAGTACTTC.